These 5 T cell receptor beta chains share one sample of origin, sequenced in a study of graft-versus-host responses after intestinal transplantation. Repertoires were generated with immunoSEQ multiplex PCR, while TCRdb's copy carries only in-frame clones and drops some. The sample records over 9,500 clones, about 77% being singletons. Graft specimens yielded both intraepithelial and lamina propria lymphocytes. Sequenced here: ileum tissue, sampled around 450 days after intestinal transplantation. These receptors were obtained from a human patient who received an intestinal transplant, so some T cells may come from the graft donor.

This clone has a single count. As DNA, the CDR3 is TGTGCCAGCAGTCTAATGGGGGGATCCTACAATGAGCAGTTCTTC. This codes for CASSLMGGSYNEQFF. The chain joins TRBV7-9 to TRBJ2-1; D is possibly TRBD2 (6 bases). Per germline, CDR1 SEHNR and CDR2 FQNEAQ (reference sequence). V lost 6 bases and J 1 base, leaving 13 bases between the germline ends. The CDR3 sequence is 15 residues long.

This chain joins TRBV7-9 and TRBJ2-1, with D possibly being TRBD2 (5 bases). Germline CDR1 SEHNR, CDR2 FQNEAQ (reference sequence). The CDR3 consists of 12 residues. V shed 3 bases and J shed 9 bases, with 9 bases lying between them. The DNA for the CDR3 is TGTGCCAGCAGCTTCGACTATCGTGAGCAGTTCTTC. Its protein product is CASSFDYREQFF.

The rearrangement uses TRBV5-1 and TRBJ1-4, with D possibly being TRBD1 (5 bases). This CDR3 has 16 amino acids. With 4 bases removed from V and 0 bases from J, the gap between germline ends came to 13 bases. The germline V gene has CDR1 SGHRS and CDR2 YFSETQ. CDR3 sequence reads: CASSGPDSTTNEKLFF. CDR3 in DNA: TGCGCCAGCAGCGGCCCAGACAGCACAACTAATGAAAAACTGTTTTTT.

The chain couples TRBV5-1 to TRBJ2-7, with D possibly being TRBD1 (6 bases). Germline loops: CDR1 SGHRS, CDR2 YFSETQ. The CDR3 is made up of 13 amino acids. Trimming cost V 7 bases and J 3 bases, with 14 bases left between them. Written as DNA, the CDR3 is TGCGCCAGCTCTCCAACAGGGTTCTACGAGCAGTACTTC. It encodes CASSPTGFYEQYF.

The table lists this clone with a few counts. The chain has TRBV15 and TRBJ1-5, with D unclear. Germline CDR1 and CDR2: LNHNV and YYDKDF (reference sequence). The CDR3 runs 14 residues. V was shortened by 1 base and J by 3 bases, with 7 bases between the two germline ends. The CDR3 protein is CATSRAGVNQPQHF. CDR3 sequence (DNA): TGTGCCACCAGCAGAGCTGGGGTCAATCAGCCCCAGCATTTT.